What follows are 2 T cell receptor beta chains derived from one specimen sequenced in a study of T cells after yellow fever vaccination. TCRdb ran MiXCR on the 5' RACE reads and lists one entry per CDR3 protein. The sample carries about 120,000 distinct CDR3 sequences, 5.5% to 8% recorded once. The sequences come from CD4+ T cells sorted from PBMCs, collected approximately 40 days after the first yellow fever vaccination. The receptors were gathered from a man younger than 30 who received the YFV17D yellow fever vaccine.

This clonotype was seen repeatedly, ten times or more. The chain combines TRBV5-4 with TRBJ1-1; D gene unclear. This CDR3 spans 13 amino acids. Trimming pared 3 bases from V and 2 bases from J, leaving 8 bases between. Germline lookup yields CDR1 SGHNT and CDR2 YYREEE (reference sequence). CDR3 in amino acids: CASSYSRNTEAFF. CDR3 bases: TGTGCCAGCAGCTATTCACGTAACACTGAAGCTTTCTTT. Combining the CDR3 with reference TRBV5-4 and TRBJ1-1 gives the whole variable domain ETGVTQSPTHLIKTRGQQVTLRCSSQSGHNTVSWYQQALGQGPQFIFQYYREEENGRGNFPPRFSGLQFPNYSSELNVNALELDDSALYLCASSYSRNTEAFFGQGTRLTVV.

This clonotype came up many times. An end of the junction differs from the germline gene, which may be a read error. In DNA, the CDR3 is TGTGCCAGCAGCGCGGGACTAGCCTCCGGGGAGCTGGTTTTT. Translating it yields CASSAGLASGELVF. The J gene is TRBJ2-2, the V gene TRBV7-2; 9 bases are shared with TRBD2. Germline V gives CDR1 SGHTA, CDR2 FQGNSA. The CDR3 sequence is 14 residues long.